These 25 T cell receptor delta chains originate from one sample sequenced in a study of γδ T cells in repeated Plasmodium falciparum infection. TCRdb re-called the multiplex PCR reads using CATT. The data contain about 51,000 delta-chain clones, about 2% of them seen just once; the ten biggest clones take up about 23%. Gammadelta T cells were flow-sorted from PBMC into Vgamma9/Vdelta2+ and Vdelta2-negative populations for bulk analysis. Sequenced sample: gamma-delta T cells from blood. These receptors were obtained from a pool of human donors (malaria-infected and uninfected, not separated).

In regard to this clone: This likely stems from a read error, as it lies one base from a far larger clone. This specimen includes other DNA sequences encoding the same CDR3. This chain links TRDV3 with TRDJ1; D perhaps matches TRDD2 (6 bases). This CDR3 is 19 amino acids long. Germline V gene sequence: CDR1 TVYSNPD, CDR2 GDNSRS (reference sequence). This CDR3 is CAFADLPTSYYPYTDKLIF. The CDR3, as DNA: TGTGCTTTCGCAGACCTTCCCACCTCGTACTACCCTTACACCGATAAACTCATCTTT.

This clone was observed a handful of times. A far larger clone lies a single base away; this is likely a read error. The sample contains more than one DNA sequence encoding this CDR3. The rearrangement joins TRDV1 to TRDJ1, with D perhaps TRDD3 (5 bases). TCRdb offers no J gene call, so here the DNA was matched to germline to obtain one. Per germline, CDR1 TSWWSYY and CDR2 QGS. The CDR3 runs 17 residues. The CDR3 DNA is TGTGCACTTTGTCTGATCCATGACTGGCGTCGGGACCATAAACTCATCTTT. This gives the protein CALCLIHDWRRDHKLIF.

Comment on this clone: This sequence is one base from a far larger clone and is likely a read error. Other nucleotide sequences from this sample produce the same CDR3. The V gene is TRDV1, the J gene TRDJ2, with D maybe TRDD2 (6 bases). Matching the DNA to germline supplied the J gene, which TCRdb does not give. From germline, CDR1 is TSWWSYY and CDR2 QGS. The V end lost 3 bases, the J end lost 6 bases, and 47 bases lay between the germline ends. The CDR3 consists of 26 residues. CDR3 sequence: CALGELISRWNRVYLLPPLRAAQLFF. CDR3 DNA sequence: TGTGCTCTTGGGGAGCTAATATCACGCTGGAATAGAGTATACCTCCTACCCCCGCTTCGGGCAGCACAACTCTTCTTT.

This clone appeared many times. The protein held in TCRdb is that of a much larger clone and does not match this DNA's translation at residue 9, likely because of a read error; the protein shown is translated from the DNA. This specimen includes other DNA sequences encoding the same CDR3. This chain joins TRDV1 and TRDJ1; D gene ambiguous. The CDR3 has 17 amino acids. Germline lookup yields CDR1 TSWWSYY and CDR2 QGS. Trimming took off 8 bases at V and 6 bases at J, with 28 bases between the two ends. The CDR3 reads CALCLIHDRRRDHKLIF. In nucleotides, the CDR3 is TGTGCTCTTTGTCTGATCCATGACAGGCGTCGGGACCATAAACTCATCTTT.

This clone was seen repeatedly, ten times or more. TCRdb assigns this DNA the protein of a much larger clone, which departs from its translation at residue 10; this likely reflects a read error, and the protein shown comes from translating the DNA. The J gene is TRDJ1, the V gene TRDV2; 13 bases match TRDD3. The J gene, not given by TCRdb, was assigned here from a germline match of the nucleotide sequence. V dropped 3 bases and J dropped 1; count of bases not matched to a gene: 10. The CDR3 contains 18 residues. The germline V gene has CDR1 GEAIGNYY and CDR2 EKD. CDR3 in DNA: TGTGCCTGTGACGTACTGGGGGATACGCAGTCAGGCACCGATAAACTCATCTTT. Translated: CACDVLGDTQSGTDKLIF.

This clone was observed many times. The chain carries TRDV2 and TRDJ1, with TRDD3 matching over 8 bases. V was pared by 3 bases and J by 0 bases, with 14 bases of the junction left unmatched. This CDR3 has 18 amino acids. Germline CDR1 is GEAIGNYY and CDR2 is EKD. The CDR3 DNA sequence: TGTGCCTGTGACGTGCTGGGGGACTCTAACAGGTACACCGATAAACTCATCTTT. The encoded protein is CACDVLGDSNRYTDKLIF.

A few counts support this clone. It differs at one base from a far larger clone, so likely a read error. Other DNA sequences in the sample encode the same CDR3. The rearrangement uses TRDV2 and TRDJ1; D not certain. Germline matching of the DNA provided the J gene here, since TCRdb leaves it blank. Germline CDR1 is GEAIGNYY and CDR2 is EKD. The CDR3 extends over 16 amino acids. The CDR3 nucleotides are TGTGCCTGCGACACCGAGGAAGAAGAGGGCACCGATAAACTCATCTTT. Residues: CACDTEEEEGTDKLIF.

This clone was observed at least ten times. The J gene is TRDJ1, the V gene TRDV1, with 11 positions matching TRDD3. Here the J gene came from matching the DNA to germline, since TCRdb omits it. The trim removed 1 base at V and 0 bases at J, leaving 34 bases unmatched. The CDR3 totals 27 residues. The germline V gene encodes CDR1 TSWWSYY and CDR2 QGS. The CDR3 DNA is TGTGCTCTTGGGGAACGATGCGAGGCGGAGATAAGTTTGTGGTGGGGGATACGCGGATCCTACACCGATAAACTCATCTTT. This codes for CALGERCEAEISLWWGIRGSYTDKLIF.

There are many counts of this clone. A far larger clone differs by one base, so this is likely a read error. Additional DNA sequences in this sample encode the identical CDR3. The chain has TRAV38-2/DV8 and TRDJ1; 11 bases map to TRDD3. This CDR3 contains 19 residues. V was clipped by 5 bases and J by 3 bases; unmatched bases: 18. Germline V gives CDR1 TSESDYY, CDR2 QEAYKQQN. In DNA, the CDR3 is TGTGCTTATAGTCCCAGCGGCGAGGCGGTGGGGGATACGTCCGATAAACTCATCTTT. Protein: CAYSPSGEAVGDTSDKLIF.

Comments on this clone: TCRdb shows a much larger clone's protein in place of this DNA's translation, and the two differ at residue 12, likely through a read error; the protein shown is translated from the DNA. The chain has TRDV2 and TRDJ1; TRDD3 agrees at 8 bases. The J gene comes from matching the DNA to germline here; TCRdb lacks it. The germline gives CDR1 GEAIGNYY, CDR2 EKD. The CDR3 covers 16 residues. CDR3 bases: TGTGCCTGTGACACCGAGCTGGGGGAGCACACCGAGAAACTCATCTTT. This encodes CACDTELGEHTEKLIF.

This clone was seen ten or more times. The protein given by TCRdb reflects a much larger clone and differs at residue 12 from this DNA's translation, likely from a read error; the protein shown is the DNA's translation. The V call is TRDV1, the J call TRDJ1; D is perhaps TRDD3 (5 bases). TCRdb does not report a J gene; here it was assigned by matching the DNA to germline references. Germline CDR1 is TSWWSYY and CDR2 is QGS. Trimming took 1 base from V and 0 from J, leaving 21 bases between them. The CDR3 length is 19 residues. The CDR3 region has the DNA TGTGCTCTTGGGGAACCCCACATTAATGCAGGGGAGCACACCGATAAACTCATCTTT. This codes for CALGEPHINAGEHTDKLIF.

With regard to this clone: The TCRdb record carries a much larger clone's protein, which differs from this DNA's translation at residue 9; a read error is the likely cause, and the protein listed here is the DNA translation. The CDR3, as DNA: TGTGCCTTCTGCCCCTTGGGGGGCAATAAACTCATCTTT. Translating gives CAFCPLGGNKLIF. The chain uses TRDV3 and TRDJ1, with a weak D call TRDD3 (6 bases). No J gene was available from TCRdb, and it was assigned here by a germline match of the DNA. V was shortened by 3 bases and J by 6 bases, with 17 bases between the two germline ends. The CDR3 sequence is 13 residues long. CDR1 and CDR2 from the germline V gene are TVYSNPD and GDNSRS (reference sequence).

The sample holds a few counts of this clone. TCRdb shows a much larger clone's protein in place of this DNA's translation, and the two differ at residue 4, likely through a read error; the protein shown is translated from the DNA. V and J are TRDV1 and TRDJ1, with 10 bases lining up with TRDD3. The J gene, not given by TCRdb, was assigned here from a germline match of the nucleotide sequence. The CDR3 consists of 23 residues. Germline values: CDR1 TSWWSYY, CDR2 QGS. This chain's CDR3 is CALRELLPARGRGGIRDTDKLIF. The DNA for the CDR3 is TGTGCTCTTAGGGAATTGCTTCCCGCGCGAGGGAGAGGGGGGATACGCGACACCGATAAACTCATCTTT.

This clone was seen more than once but under ten times. The likely explanation is a read error, given a far larger clone one base away. Other nucleotide sequences in the sample specify the same CDR3. This sequence joins TRDV1 and TRDJ1; 9 bases align to TRDD3. TCRdb offers no J gene call, so here the DNA was matched to germline to obtain one. This CDR3 has 21 amino acids. Germline CDR1 TSWWSYY, CDR2 QGS. The junction had 24 bases not matched to a gene; V was cut back by 4 bases and J by 3 bases. In DNA form, the CDR3 reads TGTGCTCTTGGGGCCTCTTGGGACGCCGGGGGATACCCCAAAATTCCCGATAAACTCATCTTT. Its protein is CALGASWDAGGYPKIPDKLIF.

In its sample, this clone was seen many times. The CDR3 DNA reads as TGTGCTCTTGGGGTCGAGACCTGGGGGATAATGGATAAACTCATCTTT. Protein product: CALGVETWGIMDKLIF. The V gene is TRDV1, the J gene TRDJ1; TRDD3 agrees at 10 bases. CDR3 length equals 16 residues. Germline V gives CDR1 TSWWSYY, CDR2 QGS. The ends lost 4 bases at V and 5 bases at J; junction bases unmatched: 10.

Details on this clone: TCRdb pairs this DNA with a much larger clone's protein that differs at residue 5, likely a read error; the protein shown was translated from the DNA. The rearrangement links TRDV1 to TRDJ2; D unresolved. There are 19 residues in the CDR3. Germline CDR1 TSWWSYY, CDR2 QGS. V was shortened by 4 bases and J by 0 bases, with 21 bases between the two germline ends. CDR3 nucleotides: TGTGCTCTTGGGGGACTCGCTCGAGGGGCGCTAGCTTTGACAGCACAACTCTTCTTT. Its protein is CALGGLARGALALTAQLFF.

This clone was detected many times. With a far larger clone one base away, a read error is the likely cause. The same CDR3 can be traced to other DNA sequences in this sample. The CDR3 DNA follows: TGTGCTTATATAGGCAGCGGGAGTACTCCCGGCCGGTGGTGGGGCCTTAAACTCATCTTT. This sequence encodes CAYIGSGSTPGRWWGLKLIF. This rearrangement joins TRAV38-2/DV8 to TRDJ1; possibly TRDD3 for D (5 bases). As TCRdb names no J gene, one was assigned here on the basis of a DNA match to germline. V was shortened by 6 bases and J by 7 bases, with 37 bases between the two germline ends. The CDR3 covers 20 residues. CDR1 TSESDYY and CDR2 QEAYKQQN come from the germline V gene.

This clone was detected only a few times. This DNA translates differently at residue 18 from the TCRdb protein, which is that of a much larger clone; a read error is likely, and the protein shown is the DNA's own translation. The rearrangement joins TRDV1 to TRDJ1; TRDD3 matches at 12 bases. TCRdb gives no J gene; it was assigned here by matching the DNA to germline. Germline CDR1 and CDR2: TSWWSYY and QGS. CDR3 length: 21 amino acids. The V gene end was trimmed by 5 bases and the J gene end by 9 bases; junction bases not matched to a gene: 28. The CDR3, as DNA: TGTGCTCTTGGGCCCGGAAGTGAACAATCGCGCCGCTACTGGGGGATACATGAACTCATCTTT. It specifies CALGPGSEQSRRYWGIHELIF.

With respect to this clone: Translating this DNA gives a protein that differs at residue 24 from the TCRdb one, which belongs to a much larger clone; a read error is likely, and the protein shown is this translation. The V gene call is TRDV3, and the J gene call is absent; the D call TRDD3 from the table was never checked on the DNA. Germline V gives CDR1 TVYSNPD, CDR2 GDNSRS (reference sequence). This CDR3 spans 25 amino acids. The CDR3 loop is CAFRIVTTSFSYWGIRVKNTDKLTF. As DNA, the CDR3 is TGTGCCTTTAGGATTGTTACTACTTCCTTTTCGTACTGGGGGATACGCGTTAAGAATACCGATAAACTCACCTTT.

This clone was found a few times. TCRdb's protein for this DNA is that of a much larger clone and differs from the translation at residue 16, likely a read error; the protein shown is the DNA translation. The chain joins TRDV1 to TRDJ1, with 13 bases lining up with TRDD3. The J gene is not listed in TCRdb, so it was assigned here from a DNA match to germline. Germline V lookup: CDR1 TSWWSYY, CDR2 QGS. The trim removed 2 bases at V and 3 bases at J, leaving 18 bases unmatched. The CDR3 covers 21 residues. The DNA for the CDR3 is TGTGCTCTTGGGGAAGGTCAACTATCCGTACTGGGGGATACGTACCCCGATAAACTCATCTTT. As protein: CALGEGQLSVLGDTYPDKLIF.

This clone has more than one count but fewer than ten. This likely reflects a read error, since a far larger clone is one base away. Other DNA variants within this sample encode the same CDR3. V and J are TRDV2 and TRDJ1, with 8 bases that match TRDD3. TCRdb is silent on the J gene; assignment here came from matching the DNA to germline. Germline V gene data show CDR1 as GEAIGNYY and CDR2 as EKD. The CDR3 is 21 amino acids. J lost 3 bases, V lost 0 bases, and 23 bases had no gene match. CDR3 residues: CACDTGEIYWGPTGGSDKLIF. The CDR3 DNA is TGTGCCTGTGACACCGGGGAGATCTACTGGGGGCCTACGGGGGGTTCCGATAAACTCATCTTT.

Remarks on this clone: TCRdb shows a much larger clone's protein in place of this DNA's translation, and the two differ at residue 18, likely through a read error; the protein shown is translated from the DNA. The rearrangement joins TRDV1 to TRDJ1, with 10 bases lining up with TRDD3. As TCRdb names no J gene, one was assigned here on the basis of a DNA match to germline. Germline V gives CDR1 TSWWSYY, CDR2 QGS. The length of the CDR3 is 23 residues. V gave up 4 bases and J gave up 3 bases; unmatched junction bases: 29. For the CDR3, the DNA is TGTGCTCTTGGGGCACCCTATGAATTCCTACTCTGGGGGATAGGAGCTTACGCCGATAAACTCATCTTT. Its protein product is CALGAPYEFLLWGIGAYADKLIF.

This clone was seen ten or more times. TCRdb's listed protein matches a much larger clone and diverges from this DNA's translation at residue 14, likely through a read error; the protein shown comes from the DNA. This sequence joins TRDV1 and TRDJ1; 9 nucleotides align to TRDD3. In germline, CDR1 is TSWWSYY, CDR2 QGS. The CDR3 is made up of 15 amino acids. The CDR3 DNA reads TGTGCTCTTGGGGAGGTACTGGGGGACACTGATAAACTCACCTTT. This encodes CALGEVLGDTDKLTF.

Turning to this clone: This likely traces to a read error, being one base from a far larger clone. The chain has TRDV1 and TRDJ1, with D possibly TRDD3 on 7 matching bases. No J segment appears in TCRdb, so it was assigned here by matching the sequence to germline. This CDR3 region has 17 residues. Per the germline V gene, CDR1 is TSWWSYY and CDR2 is QGS. V lost 5 bases, J lost 5 bases, and 24 bases lay in between. The CDR3 spells CALGSLPRTGVTDKLIF. The CDR3 nucleotides read TGTGCTCTTGGGTCCCTTCCACGTACTGGGGTTACTGATAAACTCATCTTT.

This clone was seen only a few times. The protein that TCRdb holds for this DNA derives from a much larger clone and differs from the translated DNA at residue 18, which likely indicates a read error; the protein shown here is translated from the DNA. The chain joins TRDV1 to TRDJ2, with D possibly being TRDD2 (9 bases). The J gene, missing from TCRdb, was assigned here through DNA to germline matching. The germline gives CDR1 TSWWSYY, CDR2 QGS. The CDR3 length is 27 residues. Trimming pared 5 bases from V and 7 bases from J, leaving 53 bases between. CDR3 bases: TGTGCTCTTGGGTCCCCCGCCTTCCTACGGGCCCCAACCCCTCTACTGGGGGGTACGCGGGTTGGAGCACAACTCTTCTTT. Translated, it gives CALGSPAFLRAPTPLLGGTRVGAQLFF.